This T cell receptor (beta chain) was captured by sequencing in a study of CD8+ T cells in alopecia areata. Study information: For the treated group, dosing was oral tofacitinib at 5 to 10 mg twice daily. General study points: Patients shared TCRs less clearly than mice did, possibly owing to HLA. For lesional scalp, especially alopecia totalis/universalis, clonality was higher than in normal scalp.

Extracted RNA was reverse transcribed into cDNA, the sequencing template. TCRdb's copy holds only in-frame clones and misses some; the assay was immunoSEQ multiplex PCR. Among roughly 140,000 clones listed, around 49% were seen once. Individuals with alopecia areata gave both lesional scalp punch biopsies and peripheral blood for collection. With regard to this clone: Antigen unknown.

Losses at the gene ends were 6 bases for V and 4 bases for J; bases not matched to a gene: 9. CDR1 is SGHTA, CDR2 FQGTGA, per germline. The CDR3 is 16 amino acids. The material was CD4+ T cells sorted from blood, obtained at week 0. This receptor was obtained from a human donor with alopecia areata. V usage is TRBV7-3 and J usage is TRBJ2-5; TRBD2 matches 12 bases. The CDR3 spells CASSRTSGMSPETQYF. Written as DNA, the CDR3 is TGTGCCAGCAGTCGGACTAGCGGGATGTCGCCAGAGACCCAGTACTTC.